A selection of T cell receptor beta chains follows, all from one sample in a study of cytomegalovirus exposure and HLA in healthy donors. Assay: immunoSEQ multiplex PCR; the TCRdb copy retains only in-frame clones and omits some. Among 90,000 or so clones listed, over 70% were seen once. Input material: PBMCs. The receptors derive from a man aged 45-65 years in good health and CMV-seropositive. Each CDR3 is given with its conserved first and last residue. Each record gives: D gene, V gene, clone size, J gene, CDR3 DNA, CDR3 protein. The D gene is left open where the match is weak. Clone size appears in some rows only: once, few, many, or a class for an expanded clone.

>-|TRBV5-1|-|TRBJ1-2
TGCGCCAGCAGCTGGGGGACAAGAGGCTACACCTTC
CASSWGTRGYTF
>TRBD1|TRBV9|-|TRBJ2-1
TGTGCCAGCAGCCTCCGGGACAGGTCCAATGAGCAGTTCTTC
CASSLRDRSNEQFF
>TRBD1|TRBV11-2|-|TRBJ2-7
TGTGCCAGCAGCTACACCGGGACAGGTCCCTACGAGCAGTACTTC
CASSYTGTGPYEQYF
>TRBD1|TRBV5-1|-|TRBJ1-5
TGCGCCAGCAGCAAACGACAGGGCTCTCGAGACAATAGCAATCAGCCCCAGCATTTT
CASSKRQGSRDNSNQPQHF
>TRBD1|TRBV5-1|-|TRBJ1-1
TGCGCCAGCAGCTTGGGGAACGCCGACCAGGGGGGAGCTTTCTTT
CASSLGNADQGGAFF
>TRBD1|TRBV18|-|TRBJ1-1
TGTGCCAGCTCACCACAGGGGGCGCGAAGGGCTGAAGCTTTCTTT
CASSPQGARRAEAFF
>TRBD2|TRBV30|-|TRBJ2-1
TGTGCCTGGAGTGTCCCACTAGCGGGAGCCTACAATGAGCAGTTCTTC
CAWSVPLAGAYNEQFF
>-|TRBV5-4|-|TRBJ2-7
TGTGCCAGCAGCTTGGCCACGAGCTCCTACGAGCAGTACTTC
CASSLATSSYEQYF
>TRBD2|TRBV19|-|TRBJ2-7
TGTGCCAGTAGTATGAGCGGGAGGCCCCCCTACGAGCAGTACTTC
CASSMSGRPPYEQYF
>TRBD2|TRBV7-9|-|TRBJ2-1
TGTGCCAGCAGCTTAGCTTTCCCGGGAGGTGCCCATGAGCAGTTCTTC
CASSLAFPGGAHEQFF
>-|TRBV29-1|-|TRBJ2-1
TGCAGCGTTGAACCCTCGAGAAATGAGCAGTTCTTC
CSVEPSRNEQFF
>TRBD2|TRBV7-9|-|TRBJ2-7
TGTGCCAGCAGCTTCCAGGGGTGGGCTAGCGGGAGTTACGAGCAGTACTTC
CASSFQGWASGSYEQYF
>-|TRBV5-1|-|TRBJ2-5
TGCGCCAGCAGCTTGGGTTCGGCTAGCGAGGTCCGGGAGACCCAGTACTTC
CASSLGSASEVRETQYF
>TRBD1|TRBV2|-|TRBJ1-6
TGTGCCAGCATCCTCACAGGGGATTCACCCCTCCACTTT
CASILTGDSPLHF
>-|TRBV5-1|-|TRBJ1-1
TGCGCCAGCAGCTTTTCCGGTTTTGGCACTGAAGCTTTCTTT
CASSFSGFGTEAFF
>-|TRBV19|-|TRBJ1-5
TGTGCCAGTAGTATTTTTCAGGTCCAGGCAGGGCCCCAGCATTTT
CASSIFQVQAGPQHF
>-|TRBV5-6|-|TRBJ2-7
TGTGCCAGCAGCTTTGGAGGGTACGAGCAGTACTTC
CASSFGGYEQYF
>-|TRBV7-9|-|TRBJ2-6
TGTGCCAGCAGGAGAGAAGGAGCCAACGGCCTGACTTTC
CASRREGANGLTF
>-|TRBV4-1|few|TRBJ1-5
TGCGCCAGCAGCCAAGACAGGGCGAGCAATCAGCCCCAGCATTTT
CASSQDRASNQPQHF
>TRBD1|TRBV30|-|TRBJ2-7
TGTGCCTGGAGTTGGGGGACAGGCTCCTACGAGCAGTACTTC
CAWSWGTGSYEQYF
>-|TRBV4-3|-|TRBJ2-3
TGCGCCAGCAGCCTATCTATTTCTACTACGGCAGATACGCAGTATTTT
CASSLSISTTADTQYF
>-|TRBV6-1|-|TRBJ2-7
TGTGCCAGCAGTGAACATTACAGGGGGGGGGTATCCTACGAGCAGTACTTC
CASSEHYRGGVSYEQYF
>TRBD1|TRBV11-2|-|TRBJ2-7
TGTGCCAGCAGCTTATACCCGTCGGGGACAGGGACGGGCGAGCAGTACTTC
CASSLYPSGTGTGEQYF
>TRBD2|TRBV30|-|TRBJ2-1
TGTGCCTGGAGTGAGACTAGCGGGAGAGATGAGCAGTTCTTC
CAWSETSGRDEQFF
>-|TRBV30|-|TRBJ2-7
TGTGCCTGGAGTGTAGGCGGCGGATACGAGCAGTACTTC
CAWSVGGGYEQYF
>-|TRBV6-5|-|TRBJ1-2
TGTGCCAGCAGCCGTGGGGGGGGAGGGGGCTACACCTTC
CASSRGGGGGYTF
>-|TRBV5-1|few|TRBJ2-6
TGCGCCAGCAGCTTGGTTGCAGGGACTGGGGCCAACGTCCTGACTTTC
CASSLVAGTGANVLTF
>-|TRBV7-9|-|TRBJ2-5
TGTGCCAGCAGCCCGGACAGCCCTATTGCCCAAGAGACCCAGTACTTC
CASSPDSPIAQETQYF
>TRBD1|TRBV30|-|TRBJ2-4
TGTGCCGGACAGGGGATTTCAGCCAAAAACAGTCAGTACTTC
CAGQGISAKNSQYF
>TRBD2|TRBV7-9|-|TRBJ2-5
TGTGCCAGCTCTCTCCGGGGGGTATCTGCAGAGACCCAGTACTTC
CASSLRGVSAETQYF